What follows are 30 T cell receptor beta chains derived from one specimen sequenced in a study of vaccination effects on CD4 cells after COVID-19. Antigens for these TCRs are unknown. Measured with immunoSEQ multiplex PCR; TCRdb has only the in-frame clones, and not every one. The sample holds 40,000 to 55,000 clones; approximately 81% are singletons and the top ten take roughly 7.8%. Having been cultured for 10 days, the cells underwent CD4+ T cell isolation. The specimen was CD4+ T cells from PBMCs cultured without peptide, collected before COVID-19 vaccination. The receptors were gathered from a human donor who had a prior SARS-CoV-2 infection.

The J gene is TRBJ1-2, the V gene TRBV21-1; TRBD1, the D gene given by the table, was not confirmed from the DNA. TRBV21-1 is deemed a pseudogene. CDR3 length equals 15 residues. CDR3 loop: CASSKAVGRIYGYTF. In nucleotides, the CDR3 is TGTGCCAGCAGCAAAGCCGTAGGCAGGATCTATGGCTACACCTTC.

This chain links TRBV5-1 with TRBJ1-4; D unclear. Trimming shortened V by 0 bases and J by 5 bases, and 20 bases separated the two germline ends. CDR1 SGHRS and CDR2 YFSETQ come from the germline V gene. This CDR3 contains 18 residues. The CDR3 loop reads CASSLGRHPPIVNEKLFF. CDR3 nucleotides: TGCGCCAGCAGCTTGGGCCGCCATCCACCCATTGTGAATGAAAAACTGTTTTTT.

The chain uses TRBV2 and TRBJ1-4, with 8 bases lining up with TRBD1. There are 15 residues in the CDR3. V trimming: 5 bases; J trimming: 8 bases; junction bases outside the gene matches: 10. Germline loops: CDR1 SNHLY, CDR2 FYNNEI. The CDR3 region has the DNA TGTGCCAGCAGTCATCCGGGACAGGCTATAGAAAAACTGTTTTTT. Translating gives CASSHPGQAIEKLFF.

This clone was found a few times. The chain uses TRBV5-5 and TRBJ1-1; D gene ambiguous. The CDR3 covers 16 residues. Trimming pared 1 base from V and 7 bases from J, leaving 20 bases between. Germline V gene data show CDR1 as SGHKS and CDR2 as YYEKEE (reference sequence). CDR3 in DNA: TGTGCCAGCAGCTTGCAGCCCGGGGAGCCGGCGGGTGAAGCTTTCTTT. This gives the protein CASSLQPGEPAGEAFF.

This chain connects TRBV2 to TRBJ1-5; 7 positions match TRBD1. The CDR3 is made up of 13 amino acids. With V trimmed by 4 bases and J by 6 bases, 3 bases remained unmatched. Germline-derived CDR1 and CDR2 are SNHLY and FYNNEI. The CDR3 DNA reads TGTGCCAGCAGTGTAGGGGGCGGTCAGCCCCAGCATTTT. It is translated as CASSVGGGQPQHF.

The gene calls are TRBV7-2 and TRBJ2-3, with TRBD2 matching over 14 bases. V was pared by 5 bases and J by 8 bases, with 12 bases of the junction left unmatched. This CDR3 contains 17 residues. The V gene's germline CDR1 is SGHTA and CDR2 FQGNSA. Here the CDR3 reads CASSPGLAGGRGGTQYF. CDR3 bases: TGTGCCAGCAGCCCCGGACTAGCGGGAGGACGTGGAGGTACGCAGTATTTT. The full variable domain, its missing parts supplied by reference TRBV7-2 and TRBJ2-3, is GAGVSQSPSNKVTEKGKDVELRCDPISGHTALYWYRQSLGQGLEFLIYFQGNSAPDKSGLPSDRFSAERTGGSVSTLTIQRTQQEDSAVYLCASSPGLAGGRGGTQYFGPGTRLTVL.

This clone was seen more than once but under ten times. The rearrangement joins TRBV2 to TRBJ2-5; D might be TRBD2 (5 bases). This CDR3 has 13 amino acids. CDR1 and CDR2 (germline): SNHLY, FYNNEI. The ends were cut back, 5 bases at V and 6 bases at J, with 13 bases in the middle. Here the CDR3 reads CASSTSAGKTQYF. The CDR3 nucleotides read TGTGCCAGCAGTACCTCGGCCGGGAAGACCCAGTACTTC.

This chain joins TRBV20-1 and TRBJ1-2; 10 positions agree with TRBD1. The CDR3 length is 18 residues. The ends lost 3 bases at V and 1 base at J; junction bases unmatched: 14. The germline gives CDR1 DFQATT, CDR2 SNEGSKA (reference sequence). The CDR3 here is CSASIPGQGYPYNYGYTF. Here the CDR3 DNA reads TGCAGTGCTAGTATCCCGGGACAGGGGTACCCCTATAACTATGGCTACACCTTC.

This clone was seen a few times. The chain uses TRBV19 and TRBJ1-2, with 8 bases fitting TRBD1. This CDR3 has 14 residues. Germline values: CDR1 LNHDA, CDR2 SQIVND (reference sequence). Germline trimming cut 6 bases from V and 4 bases from J; bases unmatched to any gene: 7. The CDR3 sequence: CASRQGVERYGYTF. In DNA form, the CDR3 reads TGTGCCAGTAGACAGGGGGTGGAGCGCTATGGCTACACCTTC.

The chain employs TRBV5-6 and TRBJ2-6; 11 bases align to TRBD2. The CDR3 has 17 amino acids. The J segment lost 2 bases and the V segment lost 0 bases, leaving 1 base of the junction unmatched. Germline V gene lookup returns CDR1 SGHDT and CDR2 YYEEEE. The CDR3 region is CASSLGSGGAGANVLTF. DNA for the CDR3: TGTGCCAGCAGCTTGGGTAGCGGGGGGGCTGGGGCCAACGTCCTGACTTTC.

The chain employs TRBV4-2 and TRBJ1-1; D not certain. Germline lookup yields CDR1 LGHNA and CDR2 YNFKEQ. The CDR3 loop spans 14 amino acids. Trimming pared 2 bases from V and 4 bases from J, leaving 11 bases between. In DNA, the CDR3 is TGTGCCAGCAGCCAACAGGCCCTAGGCACTGAAGCTTTCTTT. Its translation: CASSQQALGTEAFF.

This clone was seen a single time. The rearrangement links TRBV7-8 to TRBJ1-2; D may be TRBD1 (5 bases). Germline V gene sequence: CDR1 SGHVS, CDR2 FQNEAQ. CDR3 length equals 16 residues. V was shortened by 5 bases and J by 0 bases, with 16 bases between the two germline ends. CDR3 nucleotides: TGTGCCAGCAGCCCCCGGGGGGGGACCTCTAACTATGGCTACACCTTC. Protein sequence: CASSPRGGTSNYGYTF.

The chain combines TRBV15 with TRBJ1-3; no firm D call. CDR3 size: 15 residues. Germline V gene data show CDR1 as LNHNV and CDR2 as YYDKDF (reference sequence). The V and J ends lost 0 bases and 2 bases respectively, with 8 bases between them. In DNA, the CDR3 is TGTGCCACCAGCAGAGATCGCCTAACTGGAAACACCATATATTTT. This encodes CATSRDRLTGNTIYF. Supplemented by reference TRBV15 and TRBJ1-3, the full variable domain reads DAMVIQNPRYQVTQFGKPVTLSCSQTLNHNVMYWYQQKSSQAPKLLFHYYDKDFNNEADTPDNFQSRRPNTSFCFLDIRSPGLGDTAMYLCATSRDRLTGNTIYFGEGSWLTVV.

The CDR3 DNA reads as TGTGCCAGCAGCGTAGAACAGGGACCTTGGTACGAGCAGTACTTC. Amino acids: CASSVEQGPWYEQYF. The chain is built from TRBV9 and TRBJ2-7, with D perhaps TRBD1 (6 bases). The CDR3 runs 15 residues. Trimming cost V 0 bases and J 4 bases, with 14 bases left between them. In germline, CDR1 is SGDLS, CDR2 YYNGEE.

A few counts support this clone. V and J are TRBV3-1 (or the pseudogene TRBV3-2) and TRBJ2-5, with 12 positions matching TRBD2. This CDR3 comprises 17 residues. CDR1 is LGHDT, CDR2 YNNKEL, per germline (reference sequence). V lost 2 bases and J lost 5; bases outside the gene matches: 9. CDR3 nucleotides: TGTGCCAGCAGCCAATCAGTTCTAGCGGGGGGGCGGGAGACCCAGTACTTC. Its translation is CASSQSVLAGGRETQYF.

V is TRBV10-3 and J is TRBJ2-1; 9 nucleotides align to TRBD2. V was clipped by 7 bases and J by 9 bases; unmatched bases: 10. The CDR3 loop spans 14 amino acids. Germline V gene lookup returns CDR1 ENHRY and CDR2 SYGVKD. Here the CDR3 reads CAITTAGGRVEQFF. The CDR3 DNA reads TGTGCCATCACTACGGCGGGGGGGCGTGTTGAGCAGTTCTTC.

The J gene is TRBJ1-1, the V gene TRBV5-1; unclear D gene. Trimming took off 4 bases at V and 6 bases at J, with 19 bases between the two ends. This CDR3 contains 15 residues. The germline gives CDR1 SGHRS, CDR2 YFSETQ. Here the CDR3 DNA reads TGCGCCAGCAGCCAAGGAGGGAGGAATAATGCTGAAGCTTTCTTT. Encoded protein: CASSQGGRNNAEAFF.

This clone was recorded only once. This rearrangement joins TRBV27 to TRBJ1-2; D is uncertain. CDR1 MNHEY and CDR2 SMNVEV come from the germline V gene (reference sequence). The CDR3 length is 13 residues. Between the trimmed V and J ends, which lost 3 bases and 5 bases, there was a span of 10 bases. CDR3 sequence reads: CASSLQGRYGYTF. The CDR3 region has the DNA TGTGCCAGCAGTTTGCAAGGGAGGTATGGCTACACCTTC.

The rearrangement links TRBV9 to TRBJ2-2; 8 bases agree with TRBD2. After removal of 3 bases from V and 5 bases from J, the junction contained 6 bases not matched to a gene. The CDR3 runs to 15 residues. Per the germline V gene, CDR1 is SGDLS and CDR2 is YYNGEE. CDR3 protein: CASSAGGAATGELFF. The DNA of the CDR3 is TGTGCCAGCAGCGCCGGGGGGGCGGCAACCGGGGAGCTGTTTTTT.

In this sample, this clone turned up a few times. The V call is TRBV11-3, the J call TRBJ2-1; 10 bases align to TRBD2. This CDR3 spans 17 amino acids. The germline CDR1 and CDR2 sequences are SGHNT and YENEEA. With 5 bases clipped from V and 5 bases from J, the junction kept 12 bases outside the gene matches. As DNA, the CDR3 is TGTGCCAGCAGCCCGAGAGTGACTAGCGGGCAAGACAATGAGCAGTTCTTC. Translation: CASSPRVTSGQDNEQFF.

The chain employs TRBV6-1 and TRBJ1-6; the D gene is possibly TRBD1 (5 bases). CDR3 size: 14 residues. Trimming removed 3 bases at V and 7 bases at J, with 10 bases between. The V gene's germline CDR1 is MNHNS and CDR2 SASEGT. The CDR3 loop reads CASSEVGGNSPLHF. In DNA, the CDR3 is TGTGCCAGCAGTGAGGTTGGGGGGAATTCACCCCTCCACTTT.

V gene TRBV19 combines with J gene TRBJ2-6; 7 bases are a match to TRBD1. The CDR3 has 14 amino acids. V dropped 5 bases and J dropped 2; count of bases not matched to a gene: 0. Germline values: CDR1 LNHDA, CDR2 SQIVND (reference sequence). The CDR3 reads CASSQGAGANVLTF. For the CDR3, the DNA is TGTGCCAGTAGTCAGGGGGCTGGGGCCAACGTCCTGACTTTC.

The chain carries TRBV5-5 and TRBJ2-3; D possibly corresponds to TRBD2 (6 bases). This CDR3 has 15 residues. Germline loops: CDR1 SGHKS, CDR2 YYEKEE (reference sequence). V shed 5 bases and J shed 5 bases, with 18 bases lying between them. CDR3 sequence reads: CASRAGTATVDTQYF. Here the CDR3 DNA reads TGTGCCAGCAGGGCCGGGACTGCCACTGTAGATACGCAGTATTTT.

V and J are TRBV2 and TRBJ1-2; D uncertain. V shed 2 bases and J shed 2 bases, with 0 bases lying between them. CDR1 and CDR2 (germline): SNHLY, FYNNEI. The CDR3 consists of 11 residues. The CDR3 bases are TGTGCCAGCAGTGAAAACTATGGCTACACCTTC. Its protein product is CASSENYGYTF.

The chain joins TRBV4-2 to TRBJ2-7; 12 bases match TRBD2. Germline assignment: CDR1 LGHNA and CDR2 YNFKEQ. There are 15 residues in the CDR3. Trimming removed 2 bases from V and 2 bases from J; junction bases left unmatched: 1. CDR3 DNA: TGTGCCAGCAGCCAAAGGACTAGCGGGACCTACGAGCAGTACTTC. Translation gives CASSQRTSGTYEQYF.

The DNA of the CDR3 is TGTGCCAGCAGCTCTGAGACGGGACTAGCACAAGAGACCCAGTACTTC. Protein product: CASSSETGLAQETQYF. This chain uses TRBV7-8 with TRBJ2-5, with TRBD2 matching 9 bases. CDR1 and CDR2 from the germline V gene are SGHVS and FQNEAQ. There are 16 residues in the CDR3. Unmatched junction bases numbered 8, after V lost 4 bases and J lost 2 bases.

Only a few counts were recorded for this clone. The V and J genes are TRBV5-1 and TRBJ2-6; D might be TRBD2 (6 bases). CDR3 length: 15 residues. V was pared by 1 base and J by 3 bases, with 8 bases between. Germline V lookup: CDR1 SGHRS, CDR2 YFSETQ. The CDR3 DNA is TGCGCCAGCAGCTTGTTGGGGGGTGGGGCCAACGTCCTGACTTTC. Translating gives CASSLLGGGANVLTF.

The V and J genes are TRBV6-5 and TRBJ2-3, with 8 bases lining up with TRBD1. V lost 6 bases and J lost 3; bases outside the gene matches: 8. The CDR3 is 15 amino acids. Germline V gene data show CDR1 as MNHEY and CDR2 as SVGAGI. The CDR3 is CASRFQGARTDTQYF. CDR3 DNA sequence: TGTGCCAGCAGATTCCAGGGGGCTAGGACAGATACGCAGTATTTT.

J is TRBJ2-1 and V is TRBV5-6; TRBD2 aligns across 12 bases. V lost 2 bases and J lost 5; bases outside the gene matches: 11. This CDR3 spans 18 amino acids. The germline CDR1 and CDR2 sequences are SGHDT and YYEEEE. DNA for the CDR3: TGTGCCAGCAGCTTCCGGCTAGCGGGGGGGGAAAGCGACAATGAGCAGTTCTTC. Residues: CASSFRLAGGESDNEQFF.

Details on this clone: The germline gene is not matched at one end of the junction; a read error may be the cause. The rearrangement joins TRBV6-6 to TRBJ1-2; D uncertain. The CDR3 consists of 13 residues. CDR1 is MNHNY, CDR2 SVGAGI, per germline (reference sequence). The CDR3 DNA sequence: TGTGCCAGCACTTACTTGACTAACTATGGCTACACCTTC. It encodes CASTYLTNYGYTF.